The next 10 T cell receptor beta chains were all read from a single sample in a study of T-cell memory formation after mild COVID-19. TCRdb passed the 5' RACE reads through MiXCR, listing each CDR3 protein once. The profile covers approximately 190,000 distinct CDR3 sequences, with 15% to 20% appearing a single time and 2% to 3% taken by the ten largest. Sequenced: PBMCs or a T cell subset sorted from them (not recorded which). The receptors stem from an adult woman who had mild COVID-19 (a few samples of this study predate the infection). Cell type and time point are not known.

The chain carries TRBV30 and TRBJ2-3, with 7 bases fitting TRBD2. Germline lookup yields CDR1 GTSNPN and CDR2 SVGIG (reference sequence). After removal of 2 bases from V and 0 bases from J, the junction contained 8 bases not matched to a gene. CDR3 length: 16 amino acids. The CDR3 DNA follows: TGTGCCTGGAGTCCCCCGTGGGGGGGAAGCACAGATACGCAGTATTTT. Translated, it gives CAWSPPWGGSTDTQYF.

This clonotype was counted between two and nine times. This chain connects TRBV6-2 or TRBV6-3 to TRBJ2-1; the D gene is possibly TRBD2 (7 bases). The V gene's germline CDR1 is MNHEY and CDR2 SVGEGT. Trimming removed 6 bases from V and 4 bases from J, with 16 bases in between. This CDR3 is 15 amino acids long. The CDR3 sequence: CASRGASGGYNEQFF. In DNA, the CDR3 is TGTGCCAGCAGGGGGGCTAGCGGCGGGTACAATGAGCAGTTCTTC.

The rearrangement joins TRBV4-1 to TRBJ2-7; weak D call: TRBD1 (5 bases). Germline V gene data show CDR1 as MGHRA and CDR2 as YSYEKL. V was clipped by 1 base and J by 9 bases, with 13 bases between them. The CDR3 has 13 residues. CDR3 sequence reads: CASSQARGFGQYF. CDR3 bases: TGCGCCAGCAGCCAAGCAAGGGGATTTGGGCAGTACTTC.

The chain uses TRBV20-1 and TRBJ1-2; D unresolved. The CDR3 runs 14 residues. The V end was cut by 5 bases, the J end by 4 bases, with 17 bases between. Germline lookup yields CDR1 DFQATT and CDR2 SNEGSKA (reference sequence). This chain's CDR3 is CSAGRQNLGYGYTF. In DNA form, the CDR3 reads TGCAGTGCTGGGCGGCAGAACCTTGGCTATGGCTACACCTTC.

V usage is TRBV3-1 and J usage is TRBJ2-2; 10 positions match TRBD2. The CDR3 spans 16 residues. V dropped 1 base and J dropped 4; count of bases not matched to a gene: 3. The germline gives CDR1 LGHDT, CDR2 YNNKEL (reference sequence). The CDR3 here is CASSQVLAGATGELFF. The CDR3 DNA is TGTGCCAGCAGCCAAGTGCTAGCGGGGGCCACCGGGGAGCTGTTTTTT.

The CDR3 here is CAISPGTLGLYEQYF. CDR3 coding DNA: TGTGCCATCAGTCCCGGGACTCTAGGGCTCTACGAGCAGTACTTC. The chain carries TRBV10-3 and TRBJ2-7; D perhaps matches TRBD2 (6 bases). V was shortened by 5 bases and J by 3 bases, with 17 bases between the two germline ends. The CDR3 has 15 residues. CDR1 ENHRY and CDR2 SYGVKD come from the germline V gene.

The chain has TRBV5-1 and TRBJ2-3; D perhaps matches TRBD2 (5 bases). This CDR3 is built from 13 residues. Germline loops: CDR1 SGHRS, CDR2 YFSETQ. Deletions cut 7 bases from V and 1 base from J, with 10 bases between. This CDR3 reads CASCRGGTDTQYF. The CDR3 region has the DNA TGCGCCAGCTGCCGGGGTGGCACAGATACGCAGTATTTT.

The rearrangement joins TRBV6-6 to TRBJ2-5, with unresolved D. The V gene's germline CDR1 is MNHNY and CDR2 SVGAGI (reference sequence). CDR3 length equals 12 residues. The V end lost 4 bases, the J end lost 1 base, and 4 bases lay between the germline ends. CDR3 nucleotides: TGTGCCAGCAGTTTTCCCCAAGAGACCCAGTACTTC. Translation: CASSFPQETQYF.

CDR3 amino acids: CASSQPRTYYNEQFF. The CDR3 DNA sequence: TGTGCCAGCAGCCAACCCCGGACCTACTACAATGAGCAGTTCTTC. This chain connects TRBV3-1 to TRBJ2-1; D is undetermined. The CDR3 is made up of 15 amino acids. CDR1 and CDR2 from the germline V gene are LGHDT and YNNKEL (reference sequence). V dropped 2 bases and J dropped 3 bases, with 11 bases sitting between them.

This clonotype was seen a few times. The gene calls are TRBV29-1 and TRBJ2-7; perhaps TRBD2 as D (6 bases). The CDR3 totals 13 residues. The V end was cut by 5 bases, the J end by 0 bases, with 11 bases between. The V gene's germline CDR1 is SQVTM and CDR2 ANQGSEA. The CDR3 sequence is CSVRGRSSYEQYF. DNA for the CDR3: TGCAGCGTTCGTGGGAGGAGCTCCTACGAGCAGTACTTC.